Below are 10 T cell receptor beta chains sequenced from a single sample in a study of T cell repertoires in cytomegalovirus infection. Each CDR3 protein gets one entry after TCRdb re-called the reads with MiXCR. Of about 320,000 distinct CDR3 sequences in the sample, around a tenth were seen once. Sequenced: PBMCs. The source is a human donor in good health (CMV status not recorded). Some clones in this sample may be carry-over from other donors' samples.

This clonotype showed up just a few times. The chain joins TRBV20-1 to TRBJ2-1; 15 bases fit TRBD2. V shed 6 bases, J shed 6 bases, and the junction held 6 bases outside the gene matches. CDR1 and CDR2 from the germline V gene are DFQATT and SNEGSKA (reference sequence). This CDR3 is built from 15 residues. The CDR3 sequence: CSAGTSGRTGNEQFF. CDR3 coding DNA: TGCAGTGCGGGGACTAGCGGGAGGACTGGCAATGAGCAGTTCTTC.

This chain uses TRBV7-9 with TRBJ2-7; D unresolved. The CDR3 is 11 residues long. With 4 bases removed from V and 5 bases from J, the gap between germline ends came to 6 bases. CDR1 SEHNR and CDR2 FQNEAQ come from the germline V gene (reference sequence). This chain's CDR3 is CASSYQDEQYF. CDR3 nucleotide sequence: TGTGCCAGCAGCTACCAGGACGAGCAGTACTTC.

The sample holds a few counts of this clonotype. The chain uses TRBV10-1 and TRBJ2-1; TRBD2 agrees at 7 bases. Germline lookup yields CDR1 WNHNN and CDR2 SYGVQD (reference sequence). The CDR3 consists of 17 residues. With V trimmed by 10 bases and J by 0 bases, 15 bases remained unmatched. For the CDR3, the DNA is TGCGCCAAAAAGGAGAGGGGCGGCGGGAGCTCCTACAATGAGCAGTTCTTC. Translating it yields CAKKERGGGSSYNEQFF.

This clonotype was counted ten times or more. V gene TRBV7-2 combines with J gene TRBJ2-5; possible D gene TRBD2, 7 bases. Germline CDR1 reads SGHTA; CDR2 reads FQGNSA. With 5 bases removed from V and 1 base from J, the gap between germline ends came to 20 bases. This CDR3 contains 17 residues. CDR3 DNA: TGTGCCAGCAGCCAGGGGACGGGGGGATCCTCCCAAGAGACCCAGTACTTC. It yields the protein CASSQGTGGSSQETQYF. The complete variable domain, with remaining parts taken from reference TRBV7-2 and TRBJ2-5, reads GAGVSQSPSNKVTEKGKDVELRCDPISGHTALYWYRQSLGQGLEFLIYFQGNSAPDKSGLPSDRFSAERTGGSVSTLTIQRTQQEDSAVYLCASSQGTGGSSQETQYFGPGTRLLVL.

V is TRBV6-2 or TRBV6-3 and J is TRBJ2-7; the D gene is possibly TRBD2 (6 bases). The CDR3 runs 17 residues. Trimming cost V 3 bases and J 3 bases, with 21 bases left between them. The germline V gene has CDR1 MNHEY and CDR2 SVGEGT. CDR3 sequence (DNA): TGTGCCAGCAGTTATTGGGGTAGGAGGGTCGGAGACTACGAGCAGTACTTC. Protein product: CASSYWGRRVGDYEQYF.

The chain carries TRBV6-5 and TRBJ1-6, with a possible D match to TRBD1 (6 bases). The CDR3 extends over 18 amino acids. V lost 0 bases to trimming and J lost 0 bases, with 12 bases between them. Per the germline V gene, CDR1 is MNHEY and CDR2 is SVGAGI. Written as DNA, the CDR3 is TGTGCCAGCAGTTACTCGACAGGCAGGGGCTCCTATAATTCACCCCTCCACTTT. Its protein is CASSYSTGRGSYNSPLHF.

This clonotype was observed at least ten times. The chain combines TRBV28 with TRBJ1-2; 9 bases map to TRBD1. The ends lost 5 bases at V and 4 bases at J; junction bases unmatched: 11. This CDR3 has 16 amino acids. In germline, CDR1 is MDHEN, CDR2 SYDVKM. The CDR3: CASSPFGTGRGYGYTF. CDR3 in DNA: TGTGCCAGCAGTCCCTTCGGGACAGGGAGGGGCTATGGCTACACCTTC.

There are many counts of this clonotype. The chain employs TRBV25-1 and TRBJ1-4; 11 bases agree with TRBD1. The germline V gene encodes CDR1 MGHDK and CDR2 SYGVNS. The CDR3 length is 16 residues. J lost 7 bases, V lost 3 bases, and 7 bases had no gene match. The CDR3 spells CASSDFTGTGGEKLFF. CDR3 in DNA: TGTGCCAGCAGTGATTTTACCGGGACAGGGGGTGAAAAACTGTTTTTT.

This clonotype has ten or more counts. The chain recombines TRBV7-2 with TRBJ2-1, with D unclear. Germline loops: CDR1 SGHTA, CDR2 FQGNSA. The germline V and J ends were trimmed by 0 bases and 14 bases, with 11 bases remaining between them. CDR3 length: 12 amino acids. The CDR3 region has the DNA TGTGCCAGCAGCTTAGCGATGGGAATAGAGTTCTTC. Amino acids: CASSLAMGIEFF.

The sample holds many counts of this clonotype. CDR3 loop: CASTVLGQMNTEAFF. CDR3 coding DNA: TGTGCCAGCACCGTGCTAGGGCAAATGAACACTGAAGCTTTCTTT. The chain joins TRBV7-2 to TRBJ1-1; no clear D. CDR3 length: 15 residues. Trimming left V 7 bases short and J 0 bases short, with 15 bases between. The germline gives CDR1 SGHTA, CDR2 FQGNSA.